This T cell receptor (beta chain) came from a study of blood T cell repertoires in COVID-19. CDR1 DFQATT and CDR2 SNEGSKA come from the germline V gene (reference sequence). V was trimmed by 5 bases and J by 9 bases, leaving 11 bases between them. The CDR3 spans 11 residues. Sequencing used immunoSEQ multiplex PCR; TCRdb keeps in-frame clones, though not all of them. The sample consists of about 87,000 clones, around 85% of them appearing once. The TCR comes from a woman aged 80 or over with COVID-19, enrolled during active disease. The V call is TRBV20-1, the J call TRBJ2-1, with D perhaps matching TRBD2 (6 bases). The specimen sequenced was peripheral blood. The CDR3 reads CSAAVGGEQFF. CDR3 coding DNA: TGCAGTGCTGCGGTCGGGGGTGAGCAGTTCTTC.